The clone carrying this T cell receptor (beta chain) has at least ten counts. What it binds is not known. Newly diagnosed hyperthyroidism patients aged 18 to 65 years had disease lasting under 2 months. Exclusions: uncontrolled infection, other autoimmune disease, pregnancy, lactation. Trimming shortened V by 8 bases and J by 3 bases, and 5 bases separated the two germline ends. CDR3 length: 10 residues. CDR1 and CDR2 from the germline V gene are SNHLY and FYNNEI. RNA transcripts provided the source from which TCR beta CDR3 regions were amplified. Researchers ran a first-round RT-PCR on the TCR CDR3 using the HTBI primer set. Each CDR3 protein is one row after TCRdb ran MiXCR on the multiplex PCR reads. The sample holds 600,000 to 900,000 distinct CDR3 sequences, less than 20% seen once. This entry is derived from a study of T cells in Graves' hyperthyroidism and ophthalmopathy. Study-wide points: Prediction of ophthalmopathy progression came a median approximately 7 months pre-onset. Blood also showed most of the thyroid clonotypes that were expanded above 0.001.

This chain links TRBV2 with TRBJ2-7; D remains ambiguous. The clonotype comes from a man aged 18 to 29 with Graves' hyperthyroidism. The sequenced sample was blood. CDR3 protein: CASGDYEQYF. In nucleotides, the CDR3 is TGTGCCAGCGGAGACTACGAGCAGTACTTC.